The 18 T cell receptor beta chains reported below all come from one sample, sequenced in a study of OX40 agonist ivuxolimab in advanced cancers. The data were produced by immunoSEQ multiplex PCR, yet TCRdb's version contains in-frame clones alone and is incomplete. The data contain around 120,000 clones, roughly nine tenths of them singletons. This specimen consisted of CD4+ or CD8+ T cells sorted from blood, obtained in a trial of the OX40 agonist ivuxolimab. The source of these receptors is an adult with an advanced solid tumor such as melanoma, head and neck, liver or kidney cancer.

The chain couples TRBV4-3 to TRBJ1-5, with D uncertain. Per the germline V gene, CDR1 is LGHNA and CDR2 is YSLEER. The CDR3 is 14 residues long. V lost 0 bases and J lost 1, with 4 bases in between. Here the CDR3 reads CASSQEGSNQPQHF. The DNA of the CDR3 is TGCGCCAGCAGCCAAGAGGGAAGCAATCAGCCCCAGCATTTT.

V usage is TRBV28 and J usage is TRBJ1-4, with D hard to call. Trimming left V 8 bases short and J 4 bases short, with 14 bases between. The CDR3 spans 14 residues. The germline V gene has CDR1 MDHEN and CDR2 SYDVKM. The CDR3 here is CASARAALNEKLFF. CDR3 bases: TGTGCCAGCGCGCGAGCGGCCCTTAATGAAAAACTGTTTTTT. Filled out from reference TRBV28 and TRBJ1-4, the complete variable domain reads DVKVTQSSRYLVKRTGEKVFLECVQDMDHENMFWYRQDPGLGLRLIYFSYDVKMKEKGDIPEGYSVSREKKERFSLILESASTNQTSMYLCASARAALNEKLFFGSGTQLSVL.

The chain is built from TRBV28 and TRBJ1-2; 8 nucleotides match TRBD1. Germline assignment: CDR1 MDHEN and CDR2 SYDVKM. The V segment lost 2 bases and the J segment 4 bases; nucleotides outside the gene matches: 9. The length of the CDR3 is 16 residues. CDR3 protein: CASSLTGGGQIYGYTF. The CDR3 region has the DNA TGTGCCAGCAGTTTAACAGGGGGTGGCCAAATCTATGGCTACACCTTC.

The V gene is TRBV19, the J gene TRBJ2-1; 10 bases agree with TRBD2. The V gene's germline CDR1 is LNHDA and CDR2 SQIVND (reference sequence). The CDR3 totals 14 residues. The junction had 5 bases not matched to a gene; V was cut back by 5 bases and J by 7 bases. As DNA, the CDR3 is TGTGCCAGTAGTTTTAGCGGGGGGCCGAATGAGCAGTTCTTC. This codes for CASSFSGGPNEQFF.

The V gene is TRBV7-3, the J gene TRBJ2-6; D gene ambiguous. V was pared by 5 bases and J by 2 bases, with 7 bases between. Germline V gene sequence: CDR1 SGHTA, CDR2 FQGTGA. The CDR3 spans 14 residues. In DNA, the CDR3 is TGTGCCAGCAGCCAAGGGACTGGGGCCAACGTCCTGACTTTC. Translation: CASSQGTGANVLTF. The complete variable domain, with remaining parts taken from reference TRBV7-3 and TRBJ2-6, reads GAGVSQTPSNKVTEKGKYVELRCDPISGHTALYWYRQSLGQGPEFLIYFQGTGAADDSGLPNDRFFAVRPEGSVSTLKIQRTERGDSAVYLCASSQGTGANVLTFGAGSRLTVL.

The CDR3 reads CASSPQTDFSNYGYTF. In nucleotides, the CDR3 is TGTGCCAGCTCACCACAGACAGACTTTTCTAACTATGGCTACACCTTC. This sequence joins TRBV18 and TRBJ1-2, with a weak D call TRBD1 (5 bases). Trimming left V 1 base short and J 0 bases short, with 12 bases between. CDR3 length equals 16 residues. CDR1 is KGHSH, CDR2 LQKENI, per germline.

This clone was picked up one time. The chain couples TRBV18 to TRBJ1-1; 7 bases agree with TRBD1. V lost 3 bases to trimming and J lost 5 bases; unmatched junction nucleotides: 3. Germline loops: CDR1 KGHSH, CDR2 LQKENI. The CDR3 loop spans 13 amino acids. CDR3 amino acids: CASSPIRGTEAFF. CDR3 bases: TGTGCCAGCTCACCCATCAGGGGGACTGAAGCTTTCTTT. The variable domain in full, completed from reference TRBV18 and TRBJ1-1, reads NAGVMQNPRHLVRRRGQEARLRCSPMKGHSHVYWYRQLPEEGLKFMVYLQKENIIDESGMPKERFSAEFPKEGPSILRIQQVVRGDSAAYFCASSPIRGTEAFFGQGTRLTVV.

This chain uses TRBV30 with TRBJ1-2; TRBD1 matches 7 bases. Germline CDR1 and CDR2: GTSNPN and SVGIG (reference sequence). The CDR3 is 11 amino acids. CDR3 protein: CVEGARYGYTF. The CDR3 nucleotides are TGTGTAGAGGGGGCTAGGTATGGCTACACCTTC.

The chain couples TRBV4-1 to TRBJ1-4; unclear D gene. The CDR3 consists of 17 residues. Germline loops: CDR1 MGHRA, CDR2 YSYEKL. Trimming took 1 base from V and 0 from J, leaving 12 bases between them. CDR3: CASSQVVSSATNEKLFF. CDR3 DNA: TGCGCCAGCAGCCAAGTTGTATCATCGGCAACTAATGAAAAACTGTTTTTT.

Here the CDR3 DNA reads TGTGCCAGCAGCGTAGGGGGAGCGGCGAGGGCAGATACGCAGTATTTT. Its protein product is CASSVGGAARADTQYF. The chain combines TRBV9 with TRBJ2-3; possible D gene TRBD2, 5 bases. The length of the CDR3 is 16 residues. Germline CDR1 and CDR2: SGDLS and YYNGEE. Trimming took off 0 bases at V and 4 bases at J, with 15 bases between the two ends.

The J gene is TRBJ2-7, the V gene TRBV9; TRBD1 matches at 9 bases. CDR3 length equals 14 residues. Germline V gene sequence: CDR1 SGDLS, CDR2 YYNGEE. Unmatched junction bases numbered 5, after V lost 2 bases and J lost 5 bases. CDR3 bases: TGTGCCAGCAGCGTCCGGGACAGGGTCCACGAGCAGTACTTC. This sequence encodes CASSVRDRVHEQYF.

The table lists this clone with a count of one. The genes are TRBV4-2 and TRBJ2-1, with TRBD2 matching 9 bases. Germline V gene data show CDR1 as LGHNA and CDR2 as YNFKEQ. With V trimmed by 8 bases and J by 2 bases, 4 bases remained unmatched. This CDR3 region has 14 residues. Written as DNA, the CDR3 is TGTGCCAGCGGGCGGGGGGGCACCTACAATGAGCAGTTCTTC. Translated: CASGRGGTYNEQFF.

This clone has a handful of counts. CDR3 sequence reads: CASSSLGRGYEQYF. The CDR3, as DNA: TGTGCCAGCAGCTCACTAGGAAGGGGCTACGAGCAGTACTTC. The gene calls are TRBV6-5 and TRBJ2-7; D may correspond to TRBD1 or TRBD2 (5 bases each). Trimming took 6 bases from V and 3 from J, leaving 15 bases between them. This CDR3 contains 14 residues. Looked up from germline, CDR1 is MNHEY and CDR2 is SVGAGI.

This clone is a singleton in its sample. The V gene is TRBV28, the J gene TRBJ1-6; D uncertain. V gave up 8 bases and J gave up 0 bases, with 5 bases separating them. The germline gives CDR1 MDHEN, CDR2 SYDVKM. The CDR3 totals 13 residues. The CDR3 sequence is CASLSSYNSPLHF. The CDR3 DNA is TGTGCCAGCTTAAGCTCCTATAATTCACCCCTCCACTTT.

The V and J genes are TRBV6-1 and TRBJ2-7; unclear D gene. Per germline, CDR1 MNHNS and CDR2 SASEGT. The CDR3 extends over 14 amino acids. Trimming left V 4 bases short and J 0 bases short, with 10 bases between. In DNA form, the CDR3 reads TGTGCCAGCAGTGGAGGACGGAACTCCTACGAGCAGTACTTC. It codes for CASSGGRNSYEQYF.

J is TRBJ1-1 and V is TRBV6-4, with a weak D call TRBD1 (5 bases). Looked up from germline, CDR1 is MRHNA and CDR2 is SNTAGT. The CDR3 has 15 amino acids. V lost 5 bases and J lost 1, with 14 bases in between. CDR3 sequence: CASSRQRLGNTEAFF. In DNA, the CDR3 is TGTGCCAGCAGTCGACAGCGCCTTGGGAACACTGAAGCTTTCTTT.

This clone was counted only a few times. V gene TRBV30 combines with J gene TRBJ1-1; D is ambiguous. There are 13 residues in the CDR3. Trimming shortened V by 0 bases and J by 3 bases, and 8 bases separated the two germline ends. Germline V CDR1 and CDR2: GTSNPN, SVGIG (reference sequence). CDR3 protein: CAWSVHIDTEAFF. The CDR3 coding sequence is TGTGCCTGGAGTGTTCATATTGACACTGAAGCTTTCTTT.

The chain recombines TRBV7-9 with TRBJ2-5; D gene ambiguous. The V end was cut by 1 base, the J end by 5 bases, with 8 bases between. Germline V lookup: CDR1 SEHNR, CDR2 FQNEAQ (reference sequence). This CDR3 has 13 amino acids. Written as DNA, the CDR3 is TGTGCCAGCAGCTTAGAAGTAGTGGAGACCCAGTACTTC. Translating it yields CASSLEVVETQYF.